Listed here are 26 T cell receptor beta chains from one sample, sequenced in a study of blood T cells in healthy people across ages. Then a second PCR, running roughly 7 to 11 cycles, was carried out with a sample-barcoded 5' primer and a J-beta primer mix. Via MiXCR, TCRdb re-called the 5' RACE reads, giving one row per CDR3 protein. The sample has fewer than 2 million distinct CDR3 sequences; 30% to 40% are singletons. Source material: blood. The receptors originated from a human donor in good health.

The gene calls are TRBV7-9 and TRBJ1-1; D remains ambiguous. CDR3 length: 12 amino acids. V dropped 3 bases and J dropped 7 bases, with 9 bases sitting between them. The germline CDR1 and CDR2 sequences are SEHNR and FQNEAQ (reference sequence). The CDR3 loop is CASSFDAFEAFF. In DNA form, the CDR3 reads TGTGCCAGCAGCTTTGACGCCTTTGAAGCTTTCTTT.

About this clonotype: At one end the junction does not follow the germline gene, possibly because of a read error. The rearrangement links TRBV7-2 to TRBJ2-3, with D perhaps being TRBD1 or TRBD2 (5 bases each). Germline V gene sequence: CDR1 SGHTA, CDR2 FQGNSA. The CDR3 runs 13 residues. Written as DNA, the CDR3 is TGTGCCGGCAGCTTAGAGGGGTTTGGAACGCAGTATTTT. It translates to CAGSLEGFGTQYF.

The chain carries TRBV6-4 and TRBJ2-3; perhaps TRBD2 as D (6 bases). Germline V gene lookup returns CDR1 MRHNA and CDR2 SNTAGT. With 3 bases removed from V and 0 bases from J, the gap between germline ends came to 16 bases. The CDR3 is made up of 17 amino acids. In DNA, the CDR3 is TGTGCCAGCAGTGAATTCCCCGGGGCGGGGAGCACAGATACGCAGTATTTT. Protein: CASSEFPGAGSTDTQYF.

This clonotype was counted a few times. J is TRBJ2-4 and V is TRBV28, with D possibly being TRBD2 (5 bases). The J call may be in error: the DNA end matches TRBJ2-5 better. This CDR3 contains 14 residues. Per the germline V gene, CDR1 is MDHEN and CDR2 is SYDVKM. The CDR3 nucleotides are TGTGCCAGCACCCGATCGAGGGTGGGAGAGACCCAGTACTTC. Translation: CASTRSRVGETQYF.

On this clonotype itself: The CDR3 ends on some other residue instead of the conserved phenylalanine or tryptophan, so this is likely a read error. The CDR3 loop reads CSDRHGDEQYL. The CDR3 region has the DNA TGCAGCGACAGGCATGGAGACGAGCAGTACCTC. The rearrangement links TRBV29-1 to TRBJ2-5; weak D call: TRBD1 (5 bases). The J call may be wrong; the DNA end is better matched by TRBJ2-7. CDR1 is SQVTM and CDR2 is ANQGSEA in the germline V gene. This CDR3 has 11 amino acids.

This clonotype was seen a few times. The rearrangement joins TRBV12-3 or TRBV12-4 to TRBJ2-4; D may be TRBD1 or TRBD2 (5 bases each). V was cut by 5 bases and J by 15 bases, with 17 bases left in between. The CDR3 has 12 amino acids. The DNA for the CDR3 is TGTGCCAGCAGTCCGACTGGCGAGGGGCGGTACTTC. It yields the protein CASSPTGEGRYF.

The chain employs TRBV7-2 and TRBJ2-7; possible D gene TRBD2, 6 bases. CDR1 SGHTA and CDR2 FQGNSA come from the germline V gene. Trimming shortened V by 5 bases and J by 1 base, and 12 bases separated the two germline ends. There are 14 residues in the CDR3. CDR3 sequence (DNA): TGTGCCAGCAGCCGCCGGACTAATTCCTACGAGCAGTACTTC. Translating it yields CASSRRTNSYEQYF. Full variable domain (remainder filled in from reference TRBV7-2 and TRBJ2-7): GAGVSQSPSNKVTEKGKDVELRCDPISGHTALYWYRQSLGQGLEFLIYFQGNSAPDKSGLPSDRFSAERTGGSVSTLTIQRTQQEDSAVYLCASSRRTNSYEQYFGPGTRLTVT.

The chain joins TRBV30 to TRBJ2-5; no reliable D call. Trimming cost V 3 bases and J 1 base, with 9 bases left between them. CDR1 GTSNPN and CDR2 SVGIG come from the germline V gene (reference sequence). This CDR3 is 13 amino acids long. CDR3 sequence: CAWSGGTQETQYF. CDR3 bases: TGTGCCTGGAGCGGTGGAACCCAAGAGACCCAGTACTTC.

For the CDR3, the DNA is TGTGCCAGCAGCTTAGCAGGGAGCGGGCGCACCGCAGATACGCAGTATTTT. Its translation is CASSLAGSGRTADTQYF. V and J are TRBV7-9 and TRBJ2-3; D perhaps matches TRBD2 (6 bases). CDR3 length: 17 residues. Trimming took 0 bases from V and 4 from J, leaving 17 bases between them. Germline V CDR1 and CDR2: SEHNR, FQNEAQ (reference sequence).

This clonotype was recorded a few times. The J gene is TRBJ1-1, the V gene TRBV29-1; tentatively, D is TRBD1 (5 bases). Trimming cost V 1 base and J 5 bases, with 11 bases left between them. Germline lookup yields CDR1 SQVTM and CDR2 ANQGSEA. The CDR3 runs 13 residues. This CDR3 reads CSVEADRGTEAFF. The DNA of the CDR3 is TGCAGCGTTGAAGCCGACAGAGGAACTGAAGCTTTCTTT.

This clonotype showed up many times. V gene TRBV20-1 combines with J gene TRBJ2-1, with 8 bases matching TRBD2. There are 17 residues in the CDR3. The germline V gene has CDR1 DFQATT and CDR2 SNEGSKA (reference sequence). With V trimmed by 4 bases and J by 7 bases, 18 bases remained unmatched. The CDR3 reads CSANRPGTQRGRNEQFF. The DNA for the CDR3 is TGCAGTGCTAATAGACCCGGGACTCAGCGGGGGAGGAATGAGCAGTTCTTC.

In its sample, this clonotype was seen a few times. The chain carries TRBV20-1 and TRBJ1-5, with no clear D. Germline CDR1 DFQATT, CDR2 SNEGSKA (reference sequence). Trimming left V 7 bases short and J 2 bases short, with 12 bases between. The CDR3 extends over 13 amino acids. The CDR3 sequence: CSVWEFGNQPQHF. Written as DNA, the CDR3 is TGCAGTGTTTGGGAGTTTGGCAATCAGCCCCAGCATTTT.

V gene TRBV3-1 combines with J gene TRBJ2-3; 9 bases line up with TRBD2. V lost 2 bases, J lost 2 bases, and 5 bases stayed unmatched. CDR3 length: 16 residues. The germline V gene has CDR1 LGHDT and CDR2 YNNKEL (reference sequence). The CDR3 sequence is CASSQRTSVTTDTQYF. CDR3 nucleotides: TGTGCCAGCAGCCAAAGGACTAGCGTGACCACAGATACGCAGTATTTT.

This clonotype was found many times. The gene calls are TRBV12-3 or TRBV12-4 and TRBJ1-1; a weak D match, TRBD1 (5 bases). This CDR3 is 13 amino acids long. The V end lost 6 bases, the J end lost 1 base, and 9 bases lay between the germline ends. The CDR3 here is CASSSTANTEAFF. The CDR3 DNA follows: TGTGCCAGCAGCTCGACAGCGAACACTGAAGCTTTCTTT.

The chain carries TRBV27 and TRBJ2-7; the D gene is possibly TRBD1 (5 bases). The V gene's germline CDR1 is MNHEY and CDR2 SMNVEV (reference sequence). The CDR3 length is 15 residues. V lost 3 bases, J lost 4 bases, and 16 bases lay in between. This CDR3 reads CASSFGSTARYEQYF. The CDR3 bases are TGTGCCAGCAGTTTCGGTTCGACAGCTAGATACGAGCAGTACTTC.

This clonotype was seen ten or more times. The chain uses TRBV4-3 and TRBJ2-5; D uncertain. Between the trimmed V and J ends, which lost 1 base and 2 bases, there was a span of 8 bases. This CDR3 is built from 14 residues. Per the germline V gene, CDR1 is LGHNA and CDR2 is YSLEER. CDR3 DNA sequence: TGCGCCAGCAGCCAAGGAGGATATCAAGAGACCCAGTACTTC. Its translation: CASSQGGYQETQYF.

V and J are TRBV6-5 and TRBJ2-4, with 7 bases identical to TRBD1. The J call is uncertain, as TRBJ2-7 better fits the DNA end. Germline lookup yields CDR1 MNHEY and CDR2 SVGAGI. CDR3 length: 13 residues. The CDR3 region has the DNA TGTGCCAGCAGCTCGGGACAGAAGGTCGAGCAGTACTTC. Its protein product is CASSSGQKVEQYF.

V gene TRBV11-1 combines with J gene TRBJ2-1, with D perhaps being TRBD1 or TRBD2 (6 bases each). The CDR3 spans 17 residues. V lost 3 bases and J 1 base, leaving 16 bases between the germline ends. Germline lookup yields CDR1 SGHAT and CDR2 FQDESV (reference sequence). The CDR3 region is CASSLVQGGGSYNEQFF. The CDR3, as DNA: TGTGCCAGCAGCTTGGTACAGGGAGGTGGGTCCTACAATGAGCAGTTCTTC.

V gene TRBV28 combines with J gene TRBJ2-7; no reliable D call. The ends were cut back, 4 bases at V and 8 bases at J, with 12 bases in the middle. This CDR3 has 12 residues. Germline V gives CDR1 MDHEN, CDR2 SYDVKM. The CDR3 region has the DNA TGTGCCAGCAGTTCTGGTACAGTAAAGCAGTACTTC. Amino acid sequence: CASSSGTVKQYF.

This clonotype showed up just a few times. The J gene is TRBJ2-1, the V gene TRBV24-1; D is uncertain. Germline CDR1 and CDR2: KGHDR and SFDVKD. V was trimmed by 3 bases and J by 6 bases, leaving 8 bases between them. CDR3 length equals 13 residues. The CDR3 sequence: CATSDIKVNEQFF. The CDR3, as DNA: TGTGCCACCAGTGATATAAAGGTCAATGAGCAGTTCTTC.

The chain links TRBV12-3 or TRBV12-4 to TRBJ2-6; D possibly corresponds to TRBD2 (5 bases). The CDR3 has 16 residues. Trimming took off 5 bases at V and 0 bases at J, with 11 bases between the two ends. The CDR3 region has the DNA TGTGCCAGCAGTCCCGGGATCAGCTCTGGGGCCAACGTCCTGACTTTC. Encoded protein: CASSPGISSGANVLTF.

The chain uses TRBV7-9 and TRBJ2-5, with 7 positions matching TRBD1. V was clipped by 5 bases and J by 4 bases; unmatched bases: 7. This CDR3 comprises 14 residues. CDR1 and CDR2 (germline): SEHNR, FQNEAQ (reference sequence). CDR3 residues: CASSLDRWRETQYF. CDR3 DNA sequence: TGTGCCAGCAGCCTGGACAGGTGGAGAGAGACCCAGTACTTC.

The sample holds a few counts of this clonotype. The genes are TRBV28 and TRBJ2-7; the match to TRBD2 covers 12 bases. The CDR3 length is 16 residues. V dropped 1 base and J dropped 0; count of bases not matched to a gene: 1. CDR1 is MDHEN and CDR2 is SYDVKM in the germline V gene. CDR3 coding DNA: TGTGCCAGCAGTTTATCTAGCGGGGGGGCCTCCTACGAGCAGTACTTC. Its protein product is CASSLSSGGASYEQYF.

The CDR3 DNA follows: TGTGCCAGCAGCACCTCGACGCTAGCGGGGCAAGAGACCCAGTACTTC. It translates to CASSTSTLAGQETQYF. The chain recombines TRBV9 with TRBJ2-5; 9 bases fit TRBD2. The CDR3 contains 16 residues. Trimming removed 4 bases from V and 2 bases from J; junction bases left unmatched: 9. The germline V gene encodes CDR1 SGDLS and CDR2 YYNGEE.

In this sample, this clonotype turned up a few times. The rearrangement links TRBV4-2 to TRBJ2-3; D not certain. Germline CDR1 LGHNA, CDR2 YNFKEQ. The CDR3 loop spans 13 amino acids. The ends were cut back, 7 bases at V and 5 bases at J, with 13 bases in the middle. CDR3 region: CASKALGKDTQYF. The CDR3 DNA reads as TGTGCCAGCAAGGCCCTGGGGAAAGATACGCAGTATTTT.

This clonotype was seen more than once but under ten times. This chain uses TRBV2 with TRBJ2-2, with 7 bases lining up with TRBD1. J lost 3 bases, V lost 6 bases, and 7 bases had no gene match. The CDR3 extends over 15 amino acids. Per the germline V gene, CDR1 is SNHLY and CDR2 is FYNNEI. For the CDR3, the DNA is TGTGCCAGCAGCTTATCCGGGACAGACACCGGGGAGCTGTTTTTT. Its translation is CASSLSGTDTGELFF.